The entry below describes one T cell receptor beta chain. The source of the sample is a study of blood T cell repertoires in COVID-19. Study-wide background: The United States, Italy and Spain supplied acute and convalescent COVID-19 samples. T cells, B-cell-depleted T cells, or PBMCs supplied cDNA or gDNA.

Profiled with immunoSEQ multiplex PCR; TCRdb holds only in-frame clones, not every one. The table has approximately 300,000 clones, just under 85% seen once. The CDR3 contains 16 residues. Germline CDR1 reads MRHNA; CDR2 reads SNTAGT. J was trimmed by 2 bases and V by 3 bases; bases with no gene match: 1. Sequenced: peripheral blood. The receptor's source is a woman between 50 and 59 years old with active or convalescent COVID-19. This rearrangement joins TRBV6-4 to TRBJ2-3; 14 positions match TRBD2. CDR3 region: CASSETSGRATDTQYF. DNA of the CDR3: TGTGCCAGCAGTGAGACTAGCGGGAGGGCCACAGATACGCAGTATTTT.